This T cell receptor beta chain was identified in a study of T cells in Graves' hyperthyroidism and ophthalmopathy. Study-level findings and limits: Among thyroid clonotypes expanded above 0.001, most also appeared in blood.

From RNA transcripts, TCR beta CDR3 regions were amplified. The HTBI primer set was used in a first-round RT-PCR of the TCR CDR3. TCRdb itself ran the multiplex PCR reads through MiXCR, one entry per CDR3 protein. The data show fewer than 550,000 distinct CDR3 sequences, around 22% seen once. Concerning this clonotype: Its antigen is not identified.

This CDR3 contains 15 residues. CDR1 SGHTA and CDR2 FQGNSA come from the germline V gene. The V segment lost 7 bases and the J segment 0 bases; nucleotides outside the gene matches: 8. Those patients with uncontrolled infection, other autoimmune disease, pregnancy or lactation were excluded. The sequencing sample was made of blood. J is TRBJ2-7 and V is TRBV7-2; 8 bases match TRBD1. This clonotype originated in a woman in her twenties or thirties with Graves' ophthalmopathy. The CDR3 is CASTPTGTGSYEQYF. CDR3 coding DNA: TGTGCCAGCACCCCTACCGGGACAGGCTCCTACGAGCAGTACTTC.